This record concerns one T cell receptor beta chain sequence. The treatment: around 19 received Ad26.COV2.S at low or high dose, single or two shots; roughly five received placebo; per-sample allocation not given. Samples were taken on day 63 after the first vaccine or placebo injection. The vaccine delivered Wuhan-strain SARS-CoV-2 spike through an Ad26 vector. From germline, CDR1 is SGHRS and CDR2 YFSETQ. The length of the CDR3 is 14 residues. V dropped 0 bases and J dropped 4 bases, with 5 bases sitting between them. The data stem from a study of Ad26.COV2.S vaccination and SARS-CoV-2 variants. Assay: immunoSEQ multiplex PCR; the TCRdb copy retains only in-frame clones and omits some. The data hold hundreds of thousands of clones, with 70% to 90% observed a single time.

The genes are TRBV5-1 and TRBJ2-6; D gene unclear. The TCR originated in a person between 18 and 60 years old who received the Ad26.COV2.S COVID-19 vaccine or a placebo. The source was peripheral blood, collected in a trial of Ad26.COV2.S vaccine versus placebo. The CDR3 is CASSLEEGANVLTF. CDR3 nucleotide sequence: TGCGCCAGCAGCTTGGAGGAGGGGGCCAACGTCCTGACTTTC.